This T cell receptor beta chain was observed in a study of human T cells and chemical hapten exposure. Study at large: TCR yields differed between samples (mainly from small differences in pooled library volume). Study-level points and caveats: TCRs at a frequency above 1 in 1000 stayed unchanged with DPC sensitization.

Attachment of unique molecular identifiers to individual cDNA molecules was performed in the library. In the study's own analysis: A per-sample median of around 100,000 TCRs was observed, with counts ranging from about 20,000 to 750,000. One entry per CDR3 protein results from TCRdb running MiXCR on the 5' RACE reads. These V and J calls originate from TCRdb's pipeline instead of the authors' own analysis. Of some 150,000 distinct CDR3 sequences in the sample, roughly 4% were seen once. In its sample, this clonotype was seen many times. What it binds is unknown. The study extracted total RNA from unfractionated whole blood. This CDR3 is 14 amino acids long. CDR1 ENHRY and CDR2 SYGVKD come from the germline V gene. Trimming cost V 4 bases and J 3 bases; bases outside gene matches: 2.

The receptor was derived from a female donor in good health. The rearrangement links TRBV10-3 to TRBJ2-3, with TRBD2 matching over 9 bases. CDR3 residues: CAISAGLATDTQYF. The CDR3 DNA reads TGTGCCATCAGTGCGGGACTAGCAACAGATACGCAGTATTTT.